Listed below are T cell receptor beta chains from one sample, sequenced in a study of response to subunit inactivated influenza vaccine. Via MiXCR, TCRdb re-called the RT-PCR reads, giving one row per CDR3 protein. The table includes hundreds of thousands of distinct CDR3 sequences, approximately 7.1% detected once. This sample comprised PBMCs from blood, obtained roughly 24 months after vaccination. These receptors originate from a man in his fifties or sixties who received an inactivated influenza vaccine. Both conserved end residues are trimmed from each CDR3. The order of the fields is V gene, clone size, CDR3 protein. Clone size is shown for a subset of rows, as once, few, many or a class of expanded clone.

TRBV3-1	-	ASSQVDSPRSPLH
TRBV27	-	ASSMRQGLTYEQY
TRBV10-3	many	AIRAGTGIIDEQF
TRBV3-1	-	ASSQMSHGYT
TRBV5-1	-	ASHFGDRADNEQF
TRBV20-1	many	SAGGLAGEGEQY
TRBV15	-	ATSRQFTGELF
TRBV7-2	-	ASSPELTSGLSEQY
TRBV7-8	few	ASSWGQGSSPLH
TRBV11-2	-	ASSLDLTGTSHQF
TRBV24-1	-	ATSDFRRTGDGETQY
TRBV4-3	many	ASSQDMGVGSPLH
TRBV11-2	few	ASSLGQAGTQAETQY
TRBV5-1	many	ASSLEGPAAAKQY
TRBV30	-	AWSQRGGQPQH
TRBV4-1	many	ASSPRDFLQYNEQF
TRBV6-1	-	ASTPAWDSNQPQH
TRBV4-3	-	ASSPGTGLGETQY
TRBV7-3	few	ASSPLAGGAQQY
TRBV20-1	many	SAGTGVNQPQH
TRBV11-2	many	ASSLDHLAGQETQY
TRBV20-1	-	SARGLRTGIGNTGELF
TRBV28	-	ASRRTSLNEQF
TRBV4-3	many	ASSQGQGAYNEQF
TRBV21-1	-	ASSSKHREKVTDTQY
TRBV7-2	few	ASRRGLDQTGELF
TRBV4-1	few	ASSQQQGPSGNTIY
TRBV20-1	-	SARDVAAATNEKLF
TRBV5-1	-	ASSLIPGVGDTQY
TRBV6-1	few	ASRNRGLYNEQF
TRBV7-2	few	ASTPGSGRASEQF
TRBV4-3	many	ASSQDRGRYNEQF
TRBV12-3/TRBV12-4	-	ASSSSLRPRGETQY
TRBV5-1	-	ASSRSLEPNTGELF
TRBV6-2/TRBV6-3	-	ASTLNTEAF
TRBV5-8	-	ASSLIGTVAKNIQY
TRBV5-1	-	ASSLASQGIDEQY
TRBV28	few	ASRSGRKRPYEQY
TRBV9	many	ASSVLAGATEAF
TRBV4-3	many	ASSPGLAGVSYEQY